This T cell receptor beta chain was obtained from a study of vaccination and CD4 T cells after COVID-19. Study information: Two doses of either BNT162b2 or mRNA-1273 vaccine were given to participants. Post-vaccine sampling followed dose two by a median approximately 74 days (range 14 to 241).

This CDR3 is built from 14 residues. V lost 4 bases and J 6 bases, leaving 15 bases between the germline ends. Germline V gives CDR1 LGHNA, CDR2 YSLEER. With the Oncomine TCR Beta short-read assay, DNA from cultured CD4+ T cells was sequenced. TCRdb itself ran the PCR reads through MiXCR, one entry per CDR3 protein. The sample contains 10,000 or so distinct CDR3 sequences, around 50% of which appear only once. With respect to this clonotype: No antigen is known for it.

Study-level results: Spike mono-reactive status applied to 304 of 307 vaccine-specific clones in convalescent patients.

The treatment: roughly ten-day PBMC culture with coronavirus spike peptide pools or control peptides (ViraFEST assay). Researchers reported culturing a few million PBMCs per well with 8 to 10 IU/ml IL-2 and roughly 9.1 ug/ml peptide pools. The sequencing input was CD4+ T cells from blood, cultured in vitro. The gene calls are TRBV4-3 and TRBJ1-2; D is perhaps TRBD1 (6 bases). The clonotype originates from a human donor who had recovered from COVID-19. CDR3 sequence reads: CASSRHRAVDGYTF. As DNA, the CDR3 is TGCGCCAGCAGCCGTCACAGGGCGGTAGATGGCTACACCTTC.